The 21 T cell receptor beta chains below were found in one sample sequenced in a study of OX40 agonist ivuxolimab in advanced cancers. Here immunoSEQ multiplex PCR was the method, and the copy in TCRdb shows in-frame clones only, minus some. The sample carries tens of thousands of clones, 85% recorded once. Sequenced material: CD4+ or CD8+ T cells sorted from blood, taken in a trial of the OX40 agonist ivuxolimab. These receptors all stem from an adult with an advanced solid tumor such as melanoma, head and neck, liver or kidney cancer.

V usage is TRBV14 and J usage is TRBJ2-3, with no clear D. Germline V gene sequence: CDR1 SGHDN, CDR2 FVKESK. The CDR3 runs to 13 residues. V shed 1 base and J shed 9 bases, with 11 bases lying between them. As DNA, the CDR3 is TGTGCCAGCAGCCAAGGAGCCGTTAGGACGCAGTATTTT. It encodes CASSQGAVRTQYF.

This chain joins TRBV15 and TRBJ2-3; TRBD1 matches 9 bases. The CDR3 is 13 amino acids. Germline V CDR1 and CDR2: LNHNV, YYDKDF (reference sequence). J lost 6 bases, V lost 5 bases, and 3 bases had no gene match. As DNA, the CDR3 is TGTGCCACCAGCTTACAGGGGGCTGATACGCAGTATTTT. Amino acids: CATSLQGADTQYF. Variable domain in full (rest from reference TRBV15 and TRBJ2-3): DAMVIQNPRYQVTQFGKPVTLSCSQTLNHNVMYWYQQKSSQAPKLLFHYYDKDFNNEADTPDNFQSRRPNTSFCFLDIRSPGLGDTAMYLCATSLQGADTQYFGPGTRLTVL.

CDR3 nucleotides: TGCGCCAGCAGCTTGGCCATGGGGCTTGATGAAAAACTGTTTTTT. This sequence encodes CASSLAMGLDEKLFF. This chain joins TRBV5-1 and TRBJ1-4; a possible D gene is TRBD1 (5 bases). V lost 0 bases and J 6 bases, leaving 12 bases between the germline ends. Germline V gives CDR1 SGHRS, CDR2 YFSETQ. The CDR3 covers 15 residues.

Only one count was recorded for this clone. The rearrangement uses TRBV27 and TRBJ2-6; D unclear. In germline, CDR1 is MNHEY, CDR2 SMNVEV (reference sequence). The CDR3 has 15 amino acids. V was clipped by 6 bases and J by 0 bases, with 9 bases between them. DNA of the CDR3: TGTGCCAGCAGATATGGTGGCTCTGGGGCCAACGTCCTGACTTTC. Translating gives CASRYGGSGANVLTF.

The chain joins TRBV5-1 to TRBJ1-4; no clear D gene. V was cut by 0 bases and J by 0 bases, with 3 bases left in between. This CDR3 contains 14 residues. The germline CDR1 and CDR2 sequences are SGHRS and YFSETQ. The CDR3 nucleotides are TGCGCCAGCAGCTTGGGGGCAACTAATGAAAAACTGTTTTTT. It codes for CASSLGATNEKLFF.

The V call is TRBV7-3, the J call TRBJ2-5; D remains unclear. This CDR3 has 11 residues. Germline V gene lookup returns CDR1 SGHTA and CDR2 FQGTGA. Trimming left V 5 bases short and J 4 bases short, with 5 bases between. The CDR3 reads CASSPRETQYF. The DNA of the CDR3 is TGTGCCAGCAGCCCCAGAGAGACCCAGTACTTC.

The CDR3 region is CASRDRGTEQPQHF. In DNA form, the CDR3 reads TGTGCCAGCAGGGACAGGGGTACGGAACAGCCCCAGCATTTT. The chain links TRBV6-5 to TRBJ1-5, with TRBD1 identical over 9 bases. The V segment lost 6 bases and the J segment 7 bases; nucleotides outside the gene matches: 7. In germline, CDR1 is MNHEY, CDR2 SVGAGI. The CDR3 extends over 14 amino acids.

This chain connects TRBV18 to TRBJ1-1; tentative D call: TRBD1 (6 bases). Germline V gives CDR1 KGHSH, CDR2 LQKENI. V dropped 1 base and J dropped 3 bases, with 21 bases sitting between them. The CDR3 contains 18 residues. CDR3 in amino acids: CASSPRIQGQGTDTEAFF. The CDR3 DNA reads as TGTGCCAGCTCACCACGTATCCAAGGTCAGGGGACGGACACTGAAGCTTTCTTT.

J is TRBJ2-4 and V is TRBV11-2; no reliable D call. The germline gives CDR1 SGHAT, CDR2 FQNNGV. V lost 6 bases and J lost 0, with 12 bases in between. CDR3 length: 15 amino acids. The CDR3 loop reads CASRHNTLAKNIQYF. The CDR3 coding sequence is TGTGCCAGCAGACACAACACTCTAGCCAAAAACATTCAGTACTTC.

This clone was detected only once. The chain combines TRBV25-1 with TRBJ2-1; 8 bases map to TRBD2. The germline V gene has CDR1 MGHDK and CDR2 SYGVNS. With 3 bases clipped from V and 9 bases from J, the junction kept 13 bases outside the gene matches. The CDR3 contains 16 residues. Here the CDR3 reads CASSEAGGQIRVEQFF. The CDR3, as DNA: TGTGCCAGCAGTGAGGCGGGGGGCCAGATACGGGTTGAGCAGTTCTTC.

The table lists this clone with a few counts. The germline gene is not matched at one end of the junction; a read error may be the cause. This sequence joins TRBV7-2 and TRBJ2-4; 7 bases agree with TRBD1. The CDR3 spans 14 residues. In germline, CDR1 is SGHTA, CDR2 FQGNSA. The CDR3 sequence is CASSFGTAENIQYF. CDR3 sequence (DNA): TGTGCCAGCAGCTTTGGGACAGCCGAAAACATTCAGTACTTC. Looking up the rest from reference TRBV7-2 and TRBJ2-4 gives the full variable domain: GAGVSQSPSNKVTEKGKDVELRCDPISGHTALYWYRQSLGQGLEFLIYFQGNSAPDKSGLPSDRFSAERTGGSVSTLTIQRTQQEDSAVYLCASSFGTAENIQYFGAGTRLSVL.

The chain is built from TRBV5-8 and TRBJ2-7; 11 positions agree with TRBD1. The ends lost 10 bases at V and 4 bases at J; junction bases unmatched: 4. The CDR3 has 12 residues. The germline gives CDR1 SGHTS, CDR2 YDEGEE. CDR3 protein: CAWDRGGYEQYF. In DNA, the CDR3 is TGTGCCTGGGACAGGGGGGGGTACGAGCAGTACTTC.

The chain uses TRBV5-1 and TRBJ2-3, with D perhaps TRBD1 (6 bases). V shed 7 bases and J shed 0 bases, with 15 bases lying between them. The CDR3 contains 15 residues. Germline V gene lookup returns CDR1 SGHRS and CDR2 YFSETQ. CDR3: CASATGPSSTDTQYF. CDR3 coding DNA: TGCGCCAGCGCAACAGGGCCTTCTAGCACAGATACGCAGTATTTT.

The chain joins TRBV7-2 to TRBJ1-6; D is unclear. This CDR3 spans 14 amino acids. Germline CDR1 and CDR2: SGHTA and FQGNSA. The ends were cut back, 5 bases at V and 2 bases at J, with 7 bases in the middle. The DNA of the CDR3 is TGTGCCAGCAGCATAAGGGCCTATAATTCACCCCTCCACTTT. Translating gives CASSIRAYNSPLHF.

The rearrangement uses TRBV10-2 and TRBJ1-1; D remains ambiguous. The germline gives CDR1 WSHSY, CDR2 SAAADI. The V end lost 6 bases, the J end lost 0 bases, and 11 bases lay between the germline ends. The CDR3 runs to 14 residues. CDR3: CASSRTAMNTEAFF. The CDR3 nucleotides are TGCGCCAGCAGCAGGACGGCTATGAACACTGAAGCTTTCTTT.

This clone was counted once. This chain connects TRBV10-3 to TRBJ2-7, with D possibly TRBD1 on 6 matching bases. Trimming removed 6 bases at V and 0 bases at J, with 18 bases between. The CDR3 is made up of 16 amino acids. CDR1 is ENHRY and CDR2 is SYGVKD in the germline V gene. CDR3 coding DNA: TGTGCCATCAGCGGGCCTAGGCAGGGGAGCTCCTACGAGCAGTACTTC. It yields the protein CAISGPRQGSSYEQYF.

This chain links TRBV5-5 with TRBJ2-7; 9 nucleotides agree with TRBD1. Germline V gene sequence: CDR1 SGHKS, CDR2 YYEKEE (reference sequence). V gave up 4 bases and J gave up 4 bases; unmatched junction bases: 15. The CDR3 runs to 17 residues. In nucleotides, the CDR3 is TGTGCCAGCAGCGAGGGACAGGGTAACTTTAATGAGTACGAGCAGTACTTC. Translating it yields CASSEGQGNFNEYEQYF.

The chain joins TRBV15 to TRBJ2-2, with unresolved D. The CDR3 is 13 residues long. From germline, CDR1 is LNHNV and CDR2 YYDKDF (reference sequence). V lost 0 bases to trimming and J lost 3 bases, with 2 bases between them. The CDR3 DNA sequence: TGTGCCACCAGCAGAGATCACACCGGGGAGCTGTTTTTT. It codes for CATSRDHTGELFF. Using reference TRBV15 and TRBJ2-2 for the parts outside the CDR3, the full variable domain is DAMVIQNPRYQVTQFGKPVTLSCSQTLNHNVMYWYQQKSSQAPKLLFHYYDKDFNNEADTPDNFQSRRPNTSFCFLDIRSPGLGDTAMYLCATSRDHTGELFFGEGSRLTVL.

This clone was seen just once. The chain is built from TRBV10-3 and TRBJ1-1, with a tentative D call TRBD1 (6 bases). This CDR3 is 13 amino acids long. Germline CDR1 is ENHRY and CDR2 is SYGVKD. The ends were cut back, 0 bases at V and 8 bases at J, with 10 bases in the middle. The CDR3 protein is CAISESGRGEAFF. The CDR3 nucleotides read TGTGCCATCAGTGAGTCGGGCAGGGGAGAAGCTTTCTTT.

The chain uses TRBV5-5 and TRBJ2-1; unclear D gene. This CDR3 region has 11 residues. Trimming shortened V by 0 bases and J by 13 bases, and 8 bases separated the two germline ends. Per germline, CDR1 SGHKS and CDR2 YYEKEE (reference sequence). CDR3 residues: CASSLATVQFF. The CDR3 DNA reads TGTGCCAGCAGCTTGGCGACGGTTCAGTTCTTC.

The V gene is TRBV5-5, the J gene TRBJ2-2, with D unclear. This CDR3 spans 15 amino acids. Trimming took 0 bases from V and 4 from J, leaving 10 bases between them. Germline V gene data show CDR1 as SGHKS and CDR2 as YYEKEE (reference sequence). Here the CDR3 DNA reads TGTGCCAGCAGCTTGGATGGCAGACCCACCGGGGAGCTGTTTTTT. As protein: CASSLDGRPTGELFF.